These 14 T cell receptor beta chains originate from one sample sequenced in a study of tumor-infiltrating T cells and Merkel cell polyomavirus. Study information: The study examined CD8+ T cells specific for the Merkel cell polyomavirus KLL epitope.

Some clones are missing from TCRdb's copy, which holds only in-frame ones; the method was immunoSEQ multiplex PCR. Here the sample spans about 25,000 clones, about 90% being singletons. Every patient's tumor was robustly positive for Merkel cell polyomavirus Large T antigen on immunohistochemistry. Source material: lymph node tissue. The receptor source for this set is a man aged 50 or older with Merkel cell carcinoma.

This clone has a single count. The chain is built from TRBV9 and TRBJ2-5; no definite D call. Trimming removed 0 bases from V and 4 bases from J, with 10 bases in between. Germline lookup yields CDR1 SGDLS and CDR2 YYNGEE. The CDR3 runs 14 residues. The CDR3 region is CASSVGAGRETQYF. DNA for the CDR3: TGTGCCAGCAGCGTAGGAGCAGGAAGAGAGACCCAGTACTTC.

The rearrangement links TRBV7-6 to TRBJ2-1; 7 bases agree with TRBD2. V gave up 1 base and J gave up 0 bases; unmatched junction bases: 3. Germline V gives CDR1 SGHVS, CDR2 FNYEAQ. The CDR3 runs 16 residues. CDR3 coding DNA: TGTGCCAGCAGCTTAGGTGGGACTAACTCCTACAATGAGCAGTTCTTC. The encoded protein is CASSLGGTNSYNEQFF.

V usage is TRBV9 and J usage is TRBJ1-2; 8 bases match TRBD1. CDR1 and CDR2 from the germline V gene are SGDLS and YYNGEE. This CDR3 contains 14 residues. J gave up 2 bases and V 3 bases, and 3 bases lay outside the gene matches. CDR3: CASSAWTGNYGYTF. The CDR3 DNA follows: TGTGCCAGCAGCGCCTGGACAGGGAACTATGGCTACACCTTC.

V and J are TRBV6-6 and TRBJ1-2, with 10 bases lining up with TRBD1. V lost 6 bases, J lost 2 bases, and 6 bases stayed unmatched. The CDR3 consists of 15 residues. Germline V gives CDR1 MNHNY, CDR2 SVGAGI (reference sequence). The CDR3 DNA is TGTGCCAGCAGCCGGGGACAGGGGCACAACTATGGCTACACCTTC. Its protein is CASSRGQGHNYGYTF.

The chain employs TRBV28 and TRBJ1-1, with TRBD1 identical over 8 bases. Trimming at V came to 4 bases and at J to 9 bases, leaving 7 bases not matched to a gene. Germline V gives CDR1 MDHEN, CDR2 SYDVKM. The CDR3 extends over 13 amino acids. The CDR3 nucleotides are TGTGCCAGCAGTTCGGGACAGGAGTGGAAAGCTTTCTTT. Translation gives CASSSGQEWKAFF.

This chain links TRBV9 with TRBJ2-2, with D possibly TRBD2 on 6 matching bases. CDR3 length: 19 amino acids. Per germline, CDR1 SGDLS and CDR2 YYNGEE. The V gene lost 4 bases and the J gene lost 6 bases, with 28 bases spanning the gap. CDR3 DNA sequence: TGTGCCAGCAGCCCCGTCGATACTAGCTTCTCGGGGAAGCCCGGGGAGCTGTTTTTT. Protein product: CASSPVDTSFSGKPGELFF. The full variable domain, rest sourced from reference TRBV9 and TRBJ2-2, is DSGVTQTPKHLITATGQRVTLRCSPRSGDLSVYWYQQSLDQGLQFLIQYYNGEERAKGNILERFSAQQFPDLHSELNLSSLELGDSALYFCASSPVDTSFSGKPGELFFGEGSRLTVL.

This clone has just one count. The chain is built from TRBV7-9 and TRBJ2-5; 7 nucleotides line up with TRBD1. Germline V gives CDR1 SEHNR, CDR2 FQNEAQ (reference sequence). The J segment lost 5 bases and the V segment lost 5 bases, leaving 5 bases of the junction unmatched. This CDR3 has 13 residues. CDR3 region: CASSPSGGETQYF. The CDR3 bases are TGTGCCAGCAGCCCATCAGGGGGTGAGACCCAGTACTTC.

The CDR3: CASSLAGTGVSEQFF. CDR3 nucleotide sequence: TGTGCCAGCAGCTTGGCGGGGACAGGGGTGAGTGAGCAGTTCTTC. The V gene is TRBV5-8, the J gene TRBJ2-1; 10 nucleotides match TRBD1. The germline V gene encodes CDR1 SGHTS and CDR2 YDEGEE. V gave up 0 bases and J gave up 9 bases; unmatched junction bases: 6. This CDR3 is 15 amino acids long.

The CDR3 loop is CASSARVGEAFF. The CDR3 coding sequence is TGTGCCAGTAGTGCGCGGGTGGGGGAAGCTTTCTTT. The chain is built from TRBV19 and TRBJ1-1; D not certain. The CDR3 is 12 amino acids. Trimming stripped 5 bases from V and 8 bases from J, with 12 bases between. Germline V gene lookup returns CDR1 LNHDA and CDR2 SQIVND (reference sequence).

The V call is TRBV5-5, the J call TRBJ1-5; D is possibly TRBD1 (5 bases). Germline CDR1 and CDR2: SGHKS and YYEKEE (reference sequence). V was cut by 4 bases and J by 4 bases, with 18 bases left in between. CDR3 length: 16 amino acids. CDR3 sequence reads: CASSPTYSGSNQPQHF. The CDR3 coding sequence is TGTGCCAGCAGCCCCACTTATTCAGGGTCGAATCAGCCCCAGCATTTT.

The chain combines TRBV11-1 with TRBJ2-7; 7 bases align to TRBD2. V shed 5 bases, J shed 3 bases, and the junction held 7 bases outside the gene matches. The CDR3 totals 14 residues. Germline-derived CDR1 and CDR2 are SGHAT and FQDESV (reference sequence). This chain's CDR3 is CASSQGWGGYEQYF. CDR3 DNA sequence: TGTGCCAGCAGCCAAGGCTGGGGGGGCTACGAGCAGTACTTC.

The CDR3 spells CASSLTSAGANVLTF. For the CDR3, the DNA is TGTGCCAGCAGCTTAACCAGCGCTGGGGCCAACGTCCTGACTTTC. V and J are TRBV7-9 and TRBJ2-6; D call uncertain. Trimming shortened V by 2 bases and J by 2 bases, and 7 bases separated the two germline ends. This CDR3 contains 15 residues. In germline, CDR1 is SEHNR, CDR2 FQNEAQ (reference sequence).

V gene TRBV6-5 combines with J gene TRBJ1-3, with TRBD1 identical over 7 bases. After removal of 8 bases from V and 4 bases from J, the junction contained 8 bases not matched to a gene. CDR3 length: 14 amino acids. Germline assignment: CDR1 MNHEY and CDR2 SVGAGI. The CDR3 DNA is TGTGCCAGCGGATTCAGGGGGTTCGGAAACACCATATATTTT. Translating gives CASGFRGFGNTIYF.

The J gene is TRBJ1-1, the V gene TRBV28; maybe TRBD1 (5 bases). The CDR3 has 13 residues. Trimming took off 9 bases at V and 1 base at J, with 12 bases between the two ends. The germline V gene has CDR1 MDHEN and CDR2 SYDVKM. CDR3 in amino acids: CASLPQGNTEAFF. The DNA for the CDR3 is TGTGCCAGTCTGCCCCAGGGGAACACTGAAGCTTTCTTT.